This TCR beta chain comes out of a study of blood T cell repertoires in COVID-19. This CDR3 has 17 amino acids. The V gene lost 2 bases and the J gene lost 6 bases, with 17 bases spanning the gap. Germline lookup yields CDR1 ENHRY and CDR2 SYGVKD. Measured with immunoSEQ multiplex PCR; TCRdb has only the in-frame clones, and not every one. Of about 200,000 clones in the sample, about four fifths were seen once. The genes are TRBV10-3 and TRBJ1-6; a possible D gene is TRBD1 (6 bases). Source material: PBMCs or T cells enriched from blood (not recorded which). The receptor was isolated from a man in his forties or fifties who had recovered from COVID-19. This CDR3 is CAISEDLLGRGNSPLHF. Written as DNA, the CDR3 is TGTGCCATCAGTGAGGATCTTTTGGGCAGGGGTAATTCACCCCTCCACTTT.